The sequence of this T cell receptor beta chain was determined in a study of shared clonotypes between healthy human individuals. Study conclusions and caveats: Non-shared clonotypes displayed generation probabilities falling below those of clonotypes present in all four donors.

A roughly 200 ng quantity of DNA, roughly 32,000 T cell genomes, went into the sorted-subset replicate PCRs. Per the authors' pipeline: Filtering differed, since immunoSEQ gave only junction sequences and no quality scores. Sequenced by immunoSEQ multiplex PCR; TCRdb stores in-frame clones only, minus some. The D gene and trimming were derived from the DNA, and the V and J assignments and clone size from that table. This sample has some 2.1 million clones, with approximately 94% found just once. Concerning this clone: The antigen remains undetermined. Other DNA sequences of this sample code for an identical CDR3.

Cells designated naive CD8 were CD45RO-negative and were positively selected for CCR7, with terminally differentiated effector memory CD45RA+ cells excluded. Only Caucasian adults living in Nashville, Tennessee made up the donor group. Germline V gene lookup returns CDR1 MDHEN and CDR2 SYDVKM. This CDR3 contains 13 residues. Trimming cost V 5 bases and J 1 base, with 8 bases left between them. Sequenced material: naive CD8+ T cells sorted from blood. V is TRBV28 and J is TRBJ1-1; D unclear. The TCR was taken from a man between 18 and 29 years old in good health. The CDR3 coding sequence is TGTGCCAGCAGTCTTACCGCGAACACTGAAGCTTTCTTT. It encodes CASSLTANTEAFF. Combining the CDR3 with reference TRBV28 and TRBJ1-1 gives the whole variable domain DVKVTQSSRYLVKRTGEKVFLECVQDMDHENMFWYRQDPGLGLRLIYFSYDVKMKEKGDIPEGYSVSREKKERFSLILESASTNQTSMYLCASSLTANTEAFFGQGTRLTVV.